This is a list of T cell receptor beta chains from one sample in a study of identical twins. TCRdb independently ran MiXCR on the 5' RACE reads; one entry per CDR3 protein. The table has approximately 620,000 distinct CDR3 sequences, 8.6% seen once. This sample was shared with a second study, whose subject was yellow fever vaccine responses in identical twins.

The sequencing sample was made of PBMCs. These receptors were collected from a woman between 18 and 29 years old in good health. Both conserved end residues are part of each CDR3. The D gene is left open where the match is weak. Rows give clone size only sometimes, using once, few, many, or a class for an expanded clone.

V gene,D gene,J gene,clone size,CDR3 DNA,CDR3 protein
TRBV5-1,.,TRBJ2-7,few,TGCGCCAGCAGCTTGGGGGACTTAGGGGGAGCCCGCCACGAGCAGTACTTC,CASSLGDLGGARHEQYF
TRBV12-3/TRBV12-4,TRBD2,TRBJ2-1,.,TGTGCCAGCAGTTCGAGTAGCGGGGGGACATACAATGAGCAGTTCTTC,CASSSSSGGTYNEQFF
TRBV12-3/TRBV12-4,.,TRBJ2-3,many,TGTGCCAGCAGATCGGCATCCACAGATACGCAGTATTTT,CASRSASTDTQYF
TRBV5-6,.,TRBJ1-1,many,TGTGCCAGCAGCTTGCGGACCAGTCACACTGAAGCTTTCTTT,CASSLRTSHTEAFF
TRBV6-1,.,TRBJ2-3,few,TGTGCCAGCAGTGACGGGCCCACAGAGGGAGATACGCAGTATTTT,CASSDGPTEGDTQYF
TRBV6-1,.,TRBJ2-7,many,TGTGCCAGCACCTATAGGACACCTCTACCGGAGCAGTACTTC,CASTYRTPLPEQYF
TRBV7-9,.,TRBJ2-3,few,TGTGCCAGCAGCCCCCAACTGGCGGTGGGCACAGATACGCAGTATTTT,CASSPQLAVGTDTQYF
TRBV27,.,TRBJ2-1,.,TGTGCCAGCAACCCGCGCCGGCGGATCTACAATGAGCAGTTCTTC,CASNPRRRIYNEQFF
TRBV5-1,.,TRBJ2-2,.,TGCGCCAGCAGCCGGGGGCGCGACACCGGGGAGCTGTTTTTT,CASSRGRDTGELFF
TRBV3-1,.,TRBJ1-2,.,TGTGCCAGCAGCCGGACTCTGGATGGCTACACCTTC,CASSRTLDGYTF
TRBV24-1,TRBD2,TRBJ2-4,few,TGTGCCACCAGTGAATCCGGGAGGGGAGGGATTCAGTACTTC,CATSESGRGGIQYF
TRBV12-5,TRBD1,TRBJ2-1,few,TGTGCTAGTGGGGAACCGGGACAGGGCTATGAGCAGTTCTTC,CASGEPGQGYEQFF
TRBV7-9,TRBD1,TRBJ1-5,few,TGTGCCAGCAGCTCCGGTGCCACGGGACAGGGTAATCAGCCCCAGCATTTT,CASSSGATGQGNQPQHF
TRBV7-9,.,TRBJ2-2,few,TGTGCCAGCAGCTTAGGAGAAGGGGAGCTGTTTTTT,CASSLGEGELFF
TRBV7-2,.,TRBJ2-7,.,TGTGCCAGCAGCTTAAGGGACCATACCTACGAGCAGTACTTC,CASSLRDHTYEQYF
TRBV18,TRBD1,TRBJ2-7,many,TGTGCCAGCTCGTGGAAACAGGGGGAAGAGCAGTACTTC,CASSWKQGEEQYF
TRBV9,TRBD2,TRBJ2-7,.,TGTGCCAGCAGCGTTGGACTAGCGGGAGTCCCCAATATACCCTACGAGCAGTACTTC,CASSVGLAGVPNIPYEQYF
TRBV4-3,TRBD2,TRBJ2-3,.,TGCGCCAGCAGCCGCGAACTAGCGGGGGGCACAGATACGCAGTATTTT,CASSRELAGGTDTQYF
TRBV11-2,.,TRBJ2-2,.,TGTGCCAGCAGCCACGGAGGTTCGGGGGAGCTGTTTTTT,CASSHGGSGELFF
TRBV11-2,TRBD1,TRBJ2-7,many,TGTGCCAGCAGCTTGGGTATCCGGGACAGGGGGGACTACGAGCAGTACTTC,CASSLGIRDRGDYEQYF